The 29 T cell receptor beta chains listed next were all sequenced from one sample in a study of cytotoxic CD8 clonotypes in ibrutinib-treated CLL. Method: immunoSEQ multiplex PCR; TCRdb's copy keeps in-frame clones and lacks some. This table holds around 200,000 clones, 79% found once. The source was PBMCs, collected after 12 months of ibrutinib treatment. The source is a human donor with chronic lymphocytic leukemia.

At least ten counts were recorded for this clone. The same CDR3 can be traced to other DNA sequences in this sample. CDR3 amino acids: CASSVTGGTEAFF. The CDR3 DNA sequence: TGCGCCAGCAGCGTAACAGGGGGCACTGAAGCTTTCTTT. The V and J genes are TRBV5-1 and TRBJ1-1, with 8 bases lining up with TRBD1. Losses at the gene ends were 4 bases for V and 4 bases for J; bases not matched to a gene: 3. CDR1 and CDR2 (germline): SGHRS, YFSETQ. The CDR3 spans 13 residues.

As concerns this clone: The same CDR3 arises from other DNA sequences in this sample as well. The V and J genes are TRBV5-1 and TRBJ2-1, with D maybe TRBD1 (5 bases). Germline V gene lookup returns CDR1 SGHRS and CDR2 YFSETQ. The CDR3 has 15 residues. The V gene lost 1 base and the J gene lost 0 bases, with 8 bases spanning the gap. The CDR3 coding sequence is TGCGCCAGCAGCTTGTCAGGGCTCTCCTACAATGAGCAGTTCTTC. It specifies CASSLSGLSYNEQFF.

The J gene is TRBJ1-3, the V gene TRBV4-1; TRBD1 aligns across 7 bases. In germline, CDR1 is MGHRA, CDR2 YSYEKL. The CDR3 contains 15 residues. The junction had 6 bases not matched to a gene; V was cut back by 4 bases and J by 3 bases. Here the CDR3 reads CASSPWAGGGNTIYF. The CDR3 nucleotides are TGCGCCAGCAGCCCCTGGGCAGGGGGTGGAAACACCATATATTTT.

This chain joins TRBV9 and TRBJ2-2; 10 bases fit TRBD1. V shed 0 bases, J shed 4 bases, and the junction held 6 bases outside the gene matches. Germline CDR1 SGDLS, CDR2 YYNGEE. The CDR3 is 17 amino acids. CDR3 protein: CASSVGDRGRLTGELFF. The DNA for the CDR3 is TGTGCCAGCAGCGTAGGAGACAGGGGGCGCCTCACCGGGGAGCTGTTTTTT. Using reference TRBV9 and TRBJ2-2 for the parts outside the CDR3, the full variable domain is DSGVTQTPKHLITATGQRVTLRCSPRSGDLSVYWYQQSLDQGLQFLIQYYNGEERAKGNILERFSAQQFPDLHSELNLSSLELGDSALYFCASSVGDRGRLTGELFFGEGSRLTVL.

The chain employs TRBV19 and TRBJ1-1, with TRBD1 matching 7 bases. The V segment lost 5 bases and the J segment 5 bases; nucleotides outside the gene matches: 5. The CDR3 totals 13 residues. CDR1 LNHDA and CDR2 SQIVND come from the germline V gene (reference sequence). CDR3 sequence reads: CASSLQGKTEAFF. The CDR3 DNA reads TGTGCCAGTAGTCTACAGGGGAAGACTGAAGCTTTCTTT.

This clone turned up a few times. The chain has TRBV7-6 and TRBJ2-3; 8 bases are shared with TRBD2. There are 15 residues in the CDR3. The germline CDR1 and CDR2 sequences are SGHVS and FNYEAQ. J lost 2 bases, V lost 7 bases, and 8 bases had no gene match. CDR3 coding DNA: TGTGCCAGCACCGAGGGACTAGAAACCACAGATACGCAGTATTTT. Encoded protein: CASTEGLETTDTQYF.

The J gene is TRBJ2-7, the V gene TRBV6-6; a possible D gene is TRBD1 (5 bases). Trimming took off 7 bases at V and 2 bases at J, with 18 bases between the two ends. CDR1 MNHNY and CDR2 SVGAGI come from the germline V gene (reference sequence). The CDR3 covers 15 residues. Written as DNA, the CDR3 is TGTGCCAGCATCCAAGGACAACCCGGACCCTACGAGCAGTACTTC. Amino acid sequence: CASIQGQPGPYEQYF.

The CDR3 DNA is TGTGCCAGCAGAACCCCGGGACAGAGCGCCTACGAGCAGTACTTC. It yields the protein CASRTPGQSAYEQYF. The chain recombines TRBV11-2 with TRBJ2-7; 7 bases match TRBD1. The junction had 10 bases not matched to a gene; V was cut back by 6 bases and J by 2 bases. The CDR3 totals 15 residues. Germline V gene sequence: CDR1 SGHAT, CDR2 FQNNGV.

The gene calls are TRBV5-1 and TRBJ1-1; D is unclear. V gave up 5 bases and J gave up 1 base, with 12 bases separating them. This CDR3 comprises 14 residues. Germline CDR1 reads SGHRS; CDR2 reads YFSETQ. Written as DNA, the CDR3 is TGCGCCAGCAGATCGGACCCCTCGAACACTGAAGCTTTCTTT. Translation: CASRSDPSNTEAFF.

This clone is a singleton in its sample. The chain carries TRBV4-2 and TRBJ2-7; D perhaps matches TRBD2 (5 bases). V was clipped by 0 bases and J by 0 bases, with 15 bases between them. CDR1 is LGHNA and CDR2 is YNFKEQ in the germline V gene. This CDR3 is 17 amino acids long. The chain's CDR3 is CASSQEGFGVYSYEQYF. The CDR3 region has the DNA TGTGCCAGCAGCCAAGAGGGTTTCGGGGTTTACTCCTACGAGCAGTACTTC.

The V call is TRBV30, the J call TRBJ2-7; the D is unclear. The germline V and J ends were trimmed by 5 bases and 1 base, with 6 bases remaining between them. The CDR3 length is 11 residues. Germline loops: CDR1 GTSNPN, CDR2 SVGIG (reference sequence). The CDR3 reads CAWAVSYEQYF. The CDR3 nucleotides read TGTGCCTGGGCGGTATCCTACGAGCAGTACTTC. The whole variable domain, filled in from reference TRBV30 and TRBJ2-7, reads SQTIHQWPATLVQPVGSPLSLECTVEGTSNPNLYWYRQAAGRGLQLLFYSVGIGQISSEVPQNLSASRPQDRQFILSSKKLLLSDSGFYLCAWAVSYEQYFGPGTRLTVT.

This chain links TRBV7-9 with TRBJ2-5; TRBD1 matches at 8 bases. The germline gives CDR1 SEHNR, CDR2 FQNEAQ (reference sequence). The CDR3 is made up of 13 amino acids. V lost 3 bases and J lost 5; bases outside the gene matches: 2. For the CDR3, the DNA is TGTGCCAGCAGCTTGGACAGGGCTGAGACCCAGTACTTC. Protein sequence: CASSLDRAETQYF.

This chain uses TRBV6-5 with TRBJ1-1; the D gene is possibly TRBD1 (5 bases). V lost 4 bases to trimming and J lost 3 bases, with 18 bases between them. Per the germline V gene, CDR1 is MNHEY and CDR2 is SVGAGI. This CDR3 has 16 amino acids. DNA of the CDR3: TGTGCCAGCAGTTCCCTTTGGGGACGGACTGACACTGAAGCTTTCTTT. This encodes CASSSLWGRTDTEAFF.

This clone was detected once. The CDR3 protein is CASSKGWGDYGYTF. In nucleotides, the CDR3 is TGTGCCAGCAGTAAAGGGTGGGGTGACTATGGCTACACCTTC. The chain couples TRBV27 to TRBJ1-2, with no clear D. CDR1 MNHEY and CDR2 SMNVEV come from the germline V gene (reference sequence). The CDR3 runs 14 residues. V was shortened by 5 bases and J by 3 bases, with 13 bases between the two germline ends.

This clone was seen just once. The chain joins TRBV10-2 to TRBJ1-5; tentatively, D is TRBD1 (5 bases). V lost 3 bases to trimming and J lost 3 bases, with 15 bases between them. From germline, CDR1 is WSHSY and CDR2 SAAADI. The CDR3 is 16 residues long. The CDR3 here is CASSEGFGGDNQPQHF. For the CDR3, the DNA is TGCGCCAGCAGTGAAGGGTTCGGGGGAGACAATCAGCCCCAGCATTTT.

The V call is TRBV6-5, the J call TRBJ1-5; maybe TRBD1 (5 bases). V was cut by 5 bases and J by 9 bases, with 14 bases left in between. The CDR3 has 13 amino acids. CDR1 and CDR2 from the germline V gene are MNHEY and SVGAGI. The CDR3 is CASSRQTTGPQHF. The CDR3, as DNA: TGTGCCAGCAGTCGACAGACCACGGGGCCCCAGCATTTT.

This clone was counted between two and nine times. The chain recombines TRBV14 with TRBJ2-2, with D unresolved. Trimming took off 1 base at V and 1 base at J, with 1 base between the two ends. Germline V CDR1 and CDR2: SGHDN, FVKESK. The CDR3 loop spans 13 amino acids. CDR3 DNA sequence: TGTGCCAGCAGCCAAGGGAACACCGGGGAGCTGTTTTTT. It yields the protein CASSQGNTGELFF.

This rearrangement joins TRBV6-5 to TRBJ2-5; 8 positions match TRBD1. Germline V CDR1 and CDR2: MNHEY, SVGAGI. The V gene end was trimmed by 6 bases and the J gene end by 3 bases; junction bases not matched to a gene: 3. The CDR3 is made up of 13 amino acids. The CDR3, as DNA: TGTGCCAGCAGGACGGACAGGGAAGAGACCCAGTACTTC. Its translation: CASRTDREETQYF.

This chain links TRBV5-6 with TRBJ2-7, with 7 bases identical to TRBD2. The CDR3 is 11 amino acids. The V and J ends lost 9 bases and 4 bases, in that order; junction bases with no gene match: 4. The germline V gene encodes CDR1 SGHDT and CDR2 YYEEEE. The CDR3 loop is CATGEGYEQYF. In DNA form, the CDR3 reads TGTGCCACCGGGGAGGGTTACGAGCAGTACTTC. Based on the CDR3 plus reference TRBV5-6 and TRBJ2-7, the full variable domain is DAGVTQSPTHLIKTRGQQVTLRCSPKSGHDTVSWYQQALGQGPQFIFQYYEEEERQRGNFPDRFSGHQFPNYSSELNVNALLLGDSALYLCATGEGYEQYFGPGTRLTVT.

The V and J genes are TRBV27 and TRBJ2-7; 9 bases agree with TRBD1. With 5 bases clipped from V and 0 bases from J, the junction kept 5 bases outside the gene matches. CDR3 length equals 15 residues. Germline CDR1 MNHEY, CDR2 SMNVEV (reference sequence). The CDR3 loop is CASSPGTGNSYEQYF. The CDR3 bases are TGTGCCAGCAGTCCAGGGACAGGGAACTCCTACGAGCAGTACTTC.

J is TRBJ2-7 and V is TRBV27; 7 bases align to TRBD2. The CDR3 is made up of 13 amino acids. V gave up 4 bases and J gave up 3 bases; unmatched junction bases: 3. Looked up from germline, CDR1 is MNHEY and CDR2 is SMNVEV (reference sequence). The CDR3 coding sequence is TGTGCCAGCAGTTCCCGCGGGAGCTACGAGCAGTACTTC. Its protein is CASSSRGSYEQYF.

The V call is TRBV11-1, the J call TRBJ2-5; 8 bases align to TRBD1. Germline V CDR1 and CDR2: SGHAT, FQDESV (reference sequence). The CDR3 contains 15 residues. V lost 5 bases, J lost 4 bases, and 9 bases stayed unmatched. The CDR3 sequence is CASSPRGQGLETQYF. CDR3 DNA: TGTGCCAGCAGCCCCCGAGGACAGGGTCTAGAGACCCAGTACTTC.

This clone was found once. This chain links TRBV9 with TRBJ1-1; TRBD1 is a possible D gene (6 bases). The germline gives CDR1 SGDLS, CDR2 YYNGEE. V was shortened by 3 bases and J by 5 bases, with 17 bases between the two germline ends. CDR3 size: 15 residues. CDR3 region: CASSALSGVRTEAFF. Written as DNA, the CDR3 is TGTGCCAGCAGCGCCCTATCAGGGGTTCGGACTGAAGCTTTCTTT.

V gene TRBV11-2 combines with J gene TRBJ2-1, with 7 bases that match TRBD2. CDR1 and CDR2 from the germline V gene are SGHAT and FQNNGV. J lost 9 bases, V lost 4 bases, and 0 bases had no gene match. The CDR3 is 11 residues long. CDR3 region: CASSWGGEQFF. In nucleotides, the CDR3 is TGTGCCAGCAGCTGGGGGGGTGAGCAGTTCTTC.

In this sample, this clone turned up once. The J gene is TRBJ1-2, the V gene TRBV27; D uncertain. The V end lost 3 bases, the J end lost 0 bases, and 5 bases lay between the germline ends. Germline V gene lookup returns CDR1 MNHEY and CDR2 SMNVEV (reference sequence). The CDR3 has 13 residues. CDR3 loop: CASSFNSNYGYTF. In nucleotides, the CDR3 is TGTGCCAGCAGTTTTAACTCTAACTATGGCTACACCTTC.

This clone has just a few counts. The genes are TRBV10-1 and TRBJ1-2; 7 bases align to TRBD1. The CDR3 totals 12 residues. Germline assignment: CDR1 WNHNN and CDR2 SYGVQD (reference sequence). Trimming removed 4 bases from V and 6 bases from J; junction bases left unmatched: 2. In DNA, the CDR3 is TGCGCCAGCAGTGGACAGGGTCATGGCTACACCTTC. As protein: CASSGQGHGYTF.

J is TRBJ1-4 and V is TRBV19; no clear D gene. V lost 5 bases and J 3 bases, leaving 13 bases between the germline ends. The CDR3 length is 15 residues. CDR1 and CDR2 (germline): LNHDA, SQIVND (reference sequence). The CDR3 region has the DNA TGTGCCAGTAGTCCTCTAGGCTATTCTAATGAAAAACTGTTTTTT. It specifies CASSPLGYSNEKLFF.

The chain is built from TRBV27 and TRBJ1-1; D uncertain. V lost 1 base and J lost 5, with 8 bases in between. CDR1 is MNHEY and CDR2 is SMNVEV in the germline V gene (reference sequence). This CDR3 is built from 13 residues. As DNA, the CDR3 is TGTGCCAGCAGTTTATGGGTGGGGACTGAAGCTTTCTTT. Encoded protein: CASSLWVGTEAFF.

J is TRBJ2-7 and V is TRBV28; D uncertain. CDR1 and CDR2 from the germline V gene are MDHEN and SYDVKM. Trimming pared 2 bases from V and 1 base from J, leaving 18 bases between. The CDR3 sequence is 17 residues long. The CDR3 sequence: CASSLGSLLRKSYEQYF. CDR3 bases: TGTGCCAGCAGTTTAGGTAGCTTGTTACGAAAATCCTACGAGCAGTACTTC.